This T cell receptor (beta chain) appears in the sequencing data of a study of CD8 T cells in Susac syndrome. Germline V gives CDR1 SNHLY, CDR2 FYNNEI. CDR3 size: 17 residues. Between the trimmed V and J ends, which lost 3 bases and 2 bases, there was a span of 18 bases. RNA in amounts of about 0.5 to 1 ug was reverse transcribed with random hexamers. By means of immunoSEQ multiplex PCR, TCR beta CDR3 spanning 54 Vbeta and 13 Jbeta underwent amplification. TCRdb re-called the immunoSEQ multiplex PCR reads with MiXCR, one entry per CDR3 protein. The sample has tens of thousands of distinct CDR3 sequences, roughly nine tenths seen once; the top ten hold roughly 0.49%.

Input material: CD8+ T cells from PBMCs. This receptor was identified in a human donor with multiple sclerosis. This chain connects TRBV2 to TRBJ2-3; a possible D gene is TRBD2 (6 bases). The CDR3 spells CASSEGGFSAHTDTQYF. DNA for the CDR3: TGTGCCAGCAGTGAGGGGGGTTTTTCAGCCCACACAGATACGCAGTATTTT. Based on the CDR3 plus reference TRBV2 and TRBJ2-3, the full variable domain is EPEVTQTPSHQVTQMGQEVILRCVPISNHLYFYWYRQILGQKVEFLVSFYNNEISEKSEIFDDQFSVERPDGSNFTLKIRSTKLEDSAMYFCASSEGGFSAHTDTQYFGPGTRLTVL.